The 4 T cell receptor beta chains in this list originate from one sample, sequenced in a study of T cell clusters in autoimmune cytopenias. One tube held mixed TRB-A and TRB-B primer pools for touch-down PCR. With the multiplex PCR reads reprocessed, TCRdb shows one record per CDR3 protein and no DNA. The sample totals 5,500 to 6,500 distinct CDR3 sequences; its top ten clones hold about 5.6%. TRB amplification used roughly 250 ng of peripheral blood genomic DNA. This sample also belongs to another study, concerning T cell repertoires in aging, cancer and after chemotherapy.

Sequencing input: peripheral blood. Receptor source: a human donor in good health.

By frequency, this clonotype registers medium-sized. The chain links TRBV6-2 or TRBV6-3 to TRBJ1-5; TCRdb's D gene call, TRBD1, goes unchecked for lack of DNA. Germline V lookup: CDR1 MNHEY, CDR2 SVGEGT. The CDR3 contains 18 residues. The CDR3 loop reads CASSYHNSLGNSNQPQHF.

Considering frequency, this clonotype is medium-sized (0.01 to 0.1%). The chain links TRBV12-3 or TRBV12-4 to TRBJ1-3; TCRdb picks TRBD1, but there is no DNA to check that call. This CDR3 contains 14 residues. Here the CDR3 reads CASTPNEPGNTIYF.

Frequency places this clonotype as medium-sized. The chain links TRBV14 to TRBJ2-2. The CDR3 totals 12 residues. Germline CDR1 and CDR2: SGHDN and FVKESK. The CDR3 reads CASGLNTGELFF.

The chain couples TRBV6-2 or TRBV6-3 to TRBJ2-6. The CDR3 totals 18 residues. Germline V CDR1 and CDR2: MNHEY, SVGEGT. This CDR3 is CASSYFRRQSSGANVLTF.